Here is one T cell receptor (beta chain) with its context. The data derive from a study of blood T cell repertoires in COVID-19. This table comes from immunoSEQ multiplex PCR, and its TCRdb copy is limited to in-frame clones, with some not included. The table records about 190,000 clones, 84% of them present only once. Germline V gives CDR1 KGHSH, CDR2 LQKENI. The CDR3 length is 16 residues. Trimming took 6 bases from V and 2 from J, leaving 18 bases between them. This rearrangement joins TRBV18 to TRBJ2-3; D is possibly TRBD1 (6 bases). Sequenced sample: peripheral blood. This clonotype was obtained from a man younger than 45 with active or convalescent COVID-19. DNA of the CDR3: TGTGCCAGCTCCCCTGCTCCAGGGGCCTCCACAGATACGCAGTATTTT. It is translated as CASSPAPGASTDTQYF.